Here is one TCR beta chain with its context. This clonotype was observed many times. Its antigen has not been determined. No base quality information exists; no much larger clone differs at one position. From cysteine to phenylalanine, the CDR3 is 14 amino acids long. The entry retains the CDR3 DNA only, 42 bases that are in frame from base 1. CDR1 and CDR2 were assigned from the germline V gene as KGHDR and SFDVKD. A distance of 16 bases separates the germline ends of V and J, which lose 7 bases and 7 bases respectively. This record belongs to a study of T cells in Graves' hyperthyroidism and ophthalmopathy (dated by TCRdb to between 2018 and 2021). Context from the whole study: Peripheral blood samples were taken at initial diagnosis, before any treatment was given. To identify TCR V-J signatures that set the groups apart, the researchers used a discovery cohort of about a hundred patients, made up of under 45 with Graves' ophthalmopathy and about 55 with stable Graves' hyperthyroidism. Whether ophthalmopathy could be predicted prospectively was tested in an independent validation cohort made up of 18 hyperthyroidism patients plus 17 patients who later progressed to ophthalmopathy. The 75 to 100 discovery patients were divided at random into training and test sets in a 7:3 ratio. The study also compared thyroid tissue and blood T-cell repertoires from roughly 6 Graves' hyperthyroidism patients. After sampling, hyperthyroidism patients received methimazole starting at 30 mg daily, and ophthalmopathy patients received high-dose intravenous methylprednisolone. The paper describes TCR Vbeta CDR3 sequencing of some 130 peripheral blood samples, made up of 43 ophthalmopathy patients, 70 to 75 hyperthyroidism patients and 17 progressor patients.

In the ophthalmopathy patients, disease was moderately to severely active, with a Clinical Activity Score of 3 or more, a NOSPECS grade of 4 or more, and a duration of less than 3 months. The study excluded patients with uncontrolled infections, other autoimmune diseases, pregnancy or lactation. Diagnoses were established on the basis of clinical symptoms, serum thyroxine and TRAb, thyroid ultrasound, and orbital computed tomography. Ficoll-Paque density gradient centrifugation was used to isolate PBMCs from approximately 10 ml of fresh peripheral blood. Total RNA was extracted using Trizol reagent, and RNA quality was assessed on an Agilent 2100 Bioanalyzer. What the authors observed across the whole study: A model built on a 13 V-J signature distinguished ophthalmopathy from stable hyperthyroidism, reaching 87.88% sensitivity and about 81% specificity in cross-validation and 80%/75% in testing. Most expanded thyroid clonotypes (frequency above 0.001) were also found in blood, which suggests that blood repertoires may mirror thyroid immune responses. During validation, the model predicted progression to ophthalmopathy a median of around 6 months ahead of onset, with more than 55% sensitivity and under 85% specificity. No statistical method was used to fix the sample size in advance, and group allocation was not hidden from the investigators.

The TCR beta CDR3 regions were amplified from the RNA transcripts. The first round of RT-PCR for the TCR CDR3 was performed with the HTBI primer set and the Qiagen OneStep RT-PCR kit. Libraries were constructed in a second round of multiplex PCR, after which size selection and purification were performed. The libraries were sequenced on an Illumina HiSeq2000 using paired-end 100 bp reads. Turning to the authors' computational methods: SOAPnuke was used to process the raw data, throwing out any read that contained adapters or uncalled bases, had a mean Phred below 15, or lacked an exact constant-primer or identifier match. High-quality paired reads were merged using COPE v1.2.5, and each unique nucleotide sequence was defined as a clonotype. Clonotypes were aligned to IMGT TRBV, TRBD and TRBJ reference segments using MiTCR v1.1. Only V-J combinations with frequency above 0.0001, covering about 99% of repertoires, were analysed. A TCS score was defined as the ratio of F50 (clonal expansion) to E x V (chaos), with BLOSUM62-based TCRdist applied between CDR3 peptides within each V-J. Welch's t-statistics and random forest reduced several hundred V-J features to about 13, which were used in a naive Bayes classifier (R e1071). TCRdb reanalyzed the raw reads on its own, using fastp at Q25 for trimming and MiXCR for clone calling, and kept in-frame beta chains. Each record represents a unique CDR3 protein, reported with the most common genes and DNA among its rows. The V and J calls were determined by TCRdb, not by the authors. The sample yields roughly 500,000 distinct CDR3 sequences; roughly 25% were counted once. The ten largest clones take up 11% of the sample.

The receptor's source is a woman in her 30s with Graves' ophthalmopathy. Sequenced sample: blood. The V and J segments used are TRBV24-1 and TRBJ1-5, with no confidently assigned D gene. For the CDR3, the sequence is CATSAYSTLQPQHF. Read as DNA, the sequence is TGTGCCACCAGCGCCTATTCGACCCTCCAGCCCCAGCATTTT.